A selection of T cell receptor beta chains follows, all from one sample in a study of shared clonotypes between healthy human individuals. Clones were sequenced by immunoSEQ multiplex PCR, and TCRdb holds only the in-frame ones, with some missing. The sample shows over 800,000 clones, around 93% of them seen only once. Sequencing input: naive CD8+ T cells sorted from blood. The receptors stem from a man aged 25 to 40 in good health. Both conserved end residues are part of each CDR3. D genes are given only for firm matches. Clone size appears in some rows only: once, few, many, or a class for an expanded clone.

D gene | J gene | clone size | V gene | CDR3 DNA | CDR3 protein
- | TRBJ2-5 | - | TRBV30 | TGTGCCTGGAGTGTTCTTTCTTTCCAAGAGACCCAGTACTTC | CAWSVLSFQETQYF
- | TRBJ1-3 | - | TRBV5-1 | TGCGCCAGCAGCACGGAAGGAGGAGGAAACACCATATATTTT | CASSTEGGGNTIYF
TRBD2 | TRBJ2-1 | - | TRBV29-1 | TGCAGCGTTGTGACGCGGGAGGGGTACAATGAGCAGTTCTTC | CSVVTREGYNEQFF
TRBD2 | TRBJ2-1 | - | TRBV5-4 | TGTGCCAGCAGCACATATTTCGGGGAGGGCCCTGACAATGAGCAGTTCTTC | CASSTYFGEGPDNEQFF
TRBD1 | TRBJ2-7 | - | TRBV29-1 | TGCAGCGTTGAAGATTTGGCCGGACAGGGGAACCCCTACGAGCAGTACTTC | CSVEDLAGQGNPYEQYF
- | TRBJ2-7 | - | TRBV14 | TGTGCCAGCAGCCAACGTGATAAATTAGGGTACGAGCAGTACTTC | CASSQRDKLGYEQYF
TRBD2 | TRBJ2-1 | - | TRBV7-8 | TGTGCCAGCAGCTCGGGACTAGCGGGAGATCACCCCAACAATGAGCAGTTCTTC | CASSSGLAGDHPNNEQFF
TRBD1 | TRBJ2-7 | - | TRBV7-9 | TGTGCCAGCAGCCACCGGGACAGGGGGCTAGAGCAGTACTTC | CASSHRDRGLEQYF
- | TRBJ2-2 | once | TRBV4-2 | TGTGCCAGCAGCCAAGAGTTGGGGGTAGCCGGGGAGCTGTTTTTT | CASSQELGVAGELFF
- | TRBJ2-1 | - | TRBV7-7 | TGTGCCAGCAGCTTAGCACTAGATTTTTCGAATGAGCAGTTCTTC | CASSLALDFSNEQFF
- | TRBJ2-1 | once | TRBV14 | TGTGCCAGCAGCCAACAAATTACGGTATCTGTCAGGGATGAGCAGTTCTTC | CASSQQITVSVRDEQFF
- | TRBJ2-7 | - | TRBV6-5 | TGTGCCAGCAGCCGAGGGGGGAGCGACTACGAGCAGTACTTC | CASSRGGSDYEQYF
TRBD1 | TRBJ2-7 | - | TRBV14 | TGTGCCAGCAGCCCAACCGGGACAGTCTACGAGCAGTACTTC | CASSPTGTVYEQYF
- | TRBJ2-7 | many | TRBV5-1 | TGCGCCAGCAGCTTGTATACGGGAGAGGTCTACGAGCAGTACTTC | CASSLYTGEVYEQYF
- | TRBJ2-7 | once | TRBV11-2 | TGTGCCAGCAGCTTAGGCCAGCGTGGTATCAGATACGAGCAGTACTTC | CASSLGQRGIRYEQYF
- | TRBJ2-5 | once | TRBV7-9 | TGTGCCAGCAGCTTCATGGGCGGTCAAGGGCGAGTGAGCCAGTACTTC | CASSFMGGQGRVSQYF
- | TRBJ2-1 | - | TRBV4-2 | TGTGCCAGCAGCCAAGAAATGACAGCTTACAATGAGCAGTTCTTC | CASSQEMTAYNEQFF
- | TRBJ2-1 | - | TRBV5-6 | TGTGCCAGCAGCTTGGGAGTGGGGGCATCCTACAATGAGCAGTTCTTC | CASSLGVGASYNEQFF
TRBD1 | TRBJ1-1 | - | TRBV2 | TGTGCCAGCACGGACGAGCCCCTCACAGGGGTCACTGAAGCTTTCTTT | CASTDEPLTGVTEAFF
- | TRBJ1-1 | - | TRBV11-2 | TGTGCCAGCAGTGGATCCCTCGGGTTTGGAAACACTGAAGCTTTCTTT | CASSGSLGFGNTEAFF
- | TRBJ2-2 | - | TRBV7-9 | TGTGCCAGCAGCTTCTTGCCGCGCGGGGAGCTGTTTTTT | CASSFLPRGELFF
- | TRBJ2-3 | - | TRBV16 | TGTGCCAGCAGCCTAACAGGGCGGCCAGATACGCAGTATTTT | CASSLTGRPDTQYF